This T cell receptor (beta chain) was captured by sequencing in a study of T cell responses to AZD1222 COVID-19 vaccine (dated by TCRdb to the early 2020s). Background for the entire study: TCR sequencing covered 233 trial participants: nearly 210 given two doses of AZD1222 and 26 given two doses of MenACWY control vaccine. Trial participants were enrolled by age into 18-55, 56-69 and 70-plus year subgroups, with roughly 160, 29 and 62 TCR-sequenced participants respectively.

General conclusions and limits of the study: Reportedly, close to half of the unique spike-specific TCRs recognized epitopes lying outside the regions that are mutated in the B.1.351 and B.1.1.7 variants. A significant rise in spike-specific TCR breadth and depth was observed after two AZD1222 doses relative to day 0 and relative to MenACWY recipients. Participants were mostly white British and included more females than males, and it was suggested by the authors that clonal diversity may have been underestimated. Conclusions about previously exposed vaccinees were limited because only 5 or 6 AZD1222 recipients were SARS-CoV-2 seropositive at baseline. The whole spike protein was spanned by vaccine-associated CD4 TCRs, and dominant responses were seen in regions 160-218 and 743-854. No day 14 peak-response samples were available, so repertoires were characterized only after the peak T cell response. The 56-69-year group was small, and its depth increase did not reach significance, likely because of low power.

The sample's time point, from its label and the paper: about 28 days (+/-7) after the second vaccine dose. AZD1222 recipients whose second dose came at about 4 weeks and those whose second dose came at about 12 weeks were combined into one group, since spike-specific TCR depth and breadth did not differ between the two schedules. The vaccinee samples were drawn from two UK trials, COV001 and COV002, one of which was a single-blind randomized controlled phase 2/3 trial testing AZD1222 (ChAdOx1 nCoV-19) in healthy adults. Trial participant PBMC samples were collected at day 0 and day 28 after the second dose for TCRbeta chain sequencing. Remarks on this clone: The antigen it recognizes is unknown. Nothing much larger sits one base from this clone, and base qualities are not available.

The CDR3 regions of human TCRbeta chains were subjected to immunosequencing. In the source study's methods: TCRs in the repertoires were compared against a reference library of SARS-CoV-2-specific TCRs that had been generated with the MIRA antigen-specificity platform. Breadth meant the fraction of unique TCRs that were SARS-CoV-2-associated, whereas depth meant the fraction of total T cells that were SARS-CoV-2-associated. Each spike-specific TCR was assigned to its reactive spike region and to a CD4 or CD8 class using the MIRA data. Log10-transformed breadth and depth values were compared by one-way ANOVA with Sidak's multiple comparisons tests. Imported from immuneACCESS, the table was reduced by TCRdb to in-frame sequences with V and J called. These copies leave out some clones; in studies compared against another copy, an unresolved V gene accounts for under half, and the cause of the remainder is not known. V and J calls and clone size come straight from that table; D and trimming were deduced from the DNA. The sample includes 13,000 to 15,000 clones, with 70% to 85% observed a single time. The top ten clonotypes cover approximately 39% of the sample.

This clonotype originated in an adult who received the AZD1222 COVID-19 vaccine. The sample here was peripheral blood, taken 28 days after the second AZD1222 dose.

The DNA sequence is given as TGTGCCAGCAGACAAACAGGGACTGGAAACACCATATATTTT. Its translation is CASRQTGTGNTIYF. This chain joins TRBV6-5 to TRBJ1-3; the D gene is perhaps TRBD1, on 6 matching bases. From the cysteine through the phenylalanine, the CDR3 covers 14 amino acids. Only the CDR3 DNA stays, 42 bases, in frame from base 1. V sheds 6 bases and J sheds 2 bases, leaving 11 bases between their ends. CDR1 and CDR2 were assigned from the germline V gene as MNHEY and SVGAGI.